The 22 T cell receptor beta chains listed next were all sequenced from one sample in a study of beta chain features in type 1 diabetes. Study-wide points: Researchers report that Type 1 diabetes patients had moderately but significantly shorter TCRB CDR3s across all four CD4+ subsets.

Antigens of these TCRs are unknown. TCRB transcripts that were expressed got sequenced, as all of the isolated RNA had been reverse transcribed. Using immunoSEQ multiplex PCR, the repertoire was profiled, and TCRdb retains in-frame clones only, with some absent. The table records around 260,000 clones, 24% of them present only once. Sequenced sample: naive CD4+ T cells from blood. The receptors were sampled from a woman aged 25 to 39 with type 1 diabetes.

The chain employs TRBV5-1 and TRBJ2-3; possible D gene TRBD1, 5 bases. This CDR3 comprises 12 residues. Germline lookup yields CDR1 SGHRS and CDR2 YFSETQ. Trimming removed 2 bases from V and 5 bases from J, with 6 bases in between. The chain's CDR3 is CASSLRGDTQYF. Written as DNA, the CDR3 is TGCGCCAGCAGCTTAAGGGGAGATACGCAGTATTTT.

This chain joins TRBV10-3 and TRBJ2-2; weak D call: TRBD1 (6 bases). Germline CDR1 is ENHRY and CDR2 is SYGVKD. V was shortened by 7 bases and J by 0 bases, with 9 bases between the two germline ends. CDR3 size: 14 residues. Written as DNA, the CDR3 is TGTGCCATCACCGGACAGTCGAACACCGGGGAGCTGTTTTTT. This sequence encodes CAITGQSNTGELFF.

This clone showed up just a few times. The chain uses TRBV9 and TRBJ1-2; D remains unclear. Germline-derived CDR1 and CDR2 are SGDLS and YYNGEE. The CDR3 length is 13 residues. Trimming cost V 5 bases and J 7 bases, with 15 bases left between them. The CDR3 coding sequence is TGTGCCAGCAGTCCCACTGGGGAGGGTGGCTACACCTTC. It is translated as CASSPTGEGGYTF.

Only a few counts were recorded for this clone. CDR3 nucleotide sequence: TGTGCCAGCAGTTACGAGGGTAACAGGGGGGCAGATACGCAGTATTTT. Translating it yields CASSYEGNRGADTQYF. V gene TRBV6-5 combines with J gene TRBJ2-3; 8 bases fit TRBD1. The junction had 8 bases not matched to a gene; V was cut back by 2 bases and J by 4 bases. This CDR3 contains 16 residues. The V gene's germline CDR1 is MNHEY and CDR2 SVGAGI.

The V and J genes are TRBV15 and TRBJ1-2; D uncertain. Germline CDR1 is LNHNV and CDR2 is YYDKDF (reference sequence). V dropped 0 bases and J dropped 1 base, with 6 bases sitting between them. This CDR3 spans 14 amino acids. The CDR3, as DNA: TGTGCCACCAGCAGAGATCAGGTTAACTATGGCTACACCTTC. As protein: CATSRDQVNYGYTF.

The V and J genes are TRBV7-9 and TRBJ1-2; possible D gene TRBD1, 6 bases. This CDR3 is built from 14 residues. V was shortened by 1 base and J by 4 bases, with 10 bases between the two germline ends. CDR1 and CDR2 from the germline V gene are SEHNR and FQNEAQ (reference sequence). In DNA form, the CDR3 reads TGTGCCAGCAGCTTAGGACAGGACTTCTATGGCTACACCTTC. It is translated as CASSLGQDFYGYTF. Supplemented by reference TRBV7-9 and TRBJ1-2, the full variable domain reads DTGVSQNPRHKITKRGQNVTFRCDPISEHNRLYWYRQTLGQGPEFLTYFQNEAQLEKSRLLSDRFSAERPKGSFSTLEIQRTEQGDSAMYLCASSLGQDFYGYTFGSGTRLTVV.

This clone has just a few counts. The CDR3 DNA is TGCGCCAGCAGCTTGGGGGTTGGAGGTCAGCCCCAGCATTTT. Amino acid sequence: CASSLGVGGQPQHF. The chain is built from TRBV5-1 and TRBJ1-5; D is ambiguous. V lost 0 bases to trimming and J lost 6 bases, with 10 bases between them. Germline CDR1 reads SGHRS; CDR2 reads YFSETQ. The CDR3 spans 14 residues. Based on the CDR3 plus reference TRBV5-1 and TRBJ1-5, the full variable domain is KAGVTQTPRYLIKTRGQQVTLSCSPISGHRSVSWYQQTPGQGLQFLFEYFSETQRNKGNFPGRFSGRQFSNSRSEMNVSTLELGDSALYLCASSLGVGGQPQHFGDGTRLSIL.

The rearrangement links TRBV5-1 to TRBJ2-7, with a tentative D call TRBD2 (5 bases). This CDR3 has 15 residues. V was clipped by 0 bases and J by 1 base, with 11 bases between them. CDR1 SGHRS and CDR2 YFSETQ come from the germline V gene. The DNA of the CDR3 is TGCGCCAGCAGCTTGGGAGCGGCATCTTCCTACGAGCAGTACTTC. Translation: CASSLGAASSYEQYF.

The chain links TRBV27 to TRBJ2-3, with 11 bases fitting TRBD2. The CDR3 has 16 residues. CDR1 MNHEY and CDR2 SMNVEV come from the germline V gene (reference sequence). V trimming: 5 bases; J trimming: 0 bases; junction bases outside the gene matches: 4. The CDR3 nucleotides read TGTGCCAGCAGTGTTAGGACTAGCGGGAGCACAGATACGCAGTATTTT. Protein sequence: CASSVRTSGSTDTQYF.

This clone came up a few times. The chain is built from TRBV7-9 and TRBJ2-7; 9 positions match TRBD2. Per germline, CDR1 SEHNR and CDR2 FQNEAQ (reference sequence). The CDR3 runs 15 residues. V was pared by 4 bases and J by 3 bases, with 7 bases of the junction left unmatched. DNA of the CDR3: TGTGCCAGCAGCTCAGGGCTAGCGGGGATCTACGAGCAGTACTTC. Amino acids: CASSSGLAGIYEQYF.

This clone has just a few counts. This chain connects TRBV2 to TRBJ1-2, with 9 positions matching TRBD1. Trimming cost V 6 bases and J 5 bases; bases outside gene matches: 10. This CDR3 comprises 15 residues. Germline V lookup: CDR1 SNHLY, CDR2 FYNNEI. CDR3 residues: CASSIQGASLYGYTF. The CDR3 nucleotides are TGTGCCAGCAGCATACAGGGGGCCTCTCTATATGGCTACACCTTC.

This clone was picked up a small number of times. The V call is TRBV5-1, the J call TRBJ2-5; no clear D. The V end was cut by 0 bases, the J end by 5 bases, with 14 bases between. The CDR3 is made up of 15 amino acids. Germline V gene lookup returns CDR1 SGHRS and CDR2 YFSETQ. The CDR3 DNA sequence: TGCGCCAGCAGCTTGGAACCGTCACCCGGGGAGACCCAGTACTTC. Translating it yields CASSLEPSPGETQYF.

This clone was detected a few times. The rearrangement links TRBV4-1 to TRBJ2-2; D unclear. CDR3 length equals 15 residues. Germline loops: CDR1 MGHRA, CDR2 YSYEKL. V was pared by 0 bases and J by 6 bases, with 11 bases between. The CDR3 nucleotides read TGCGCCAGCAGCCAAGAGCGGCCCACGTCCGGGGAGCTGTTTTTT. This sequence encodes CASSQERPTSGELFF.

The chain uses TRBV5-6 and TRBJ2-7; 14 nucleotides match TRBD2. The germline gives CDR1 SGHDT, CDR2 YYEEEE. This CDR3 is 15 amino acids long. The V segment lost 5 bases and the J segment 3 bases; nucleotides outside the gene matches: 4. In nucleotides, the CDR3 is TGTGCCAGCAGTGAGGGACTAGCGGGAGTCTACGAGCAGTACTTC. It codes for CASSEGLAGVYEQYF.

This clone showed up just a few times. V and J are TRBV15 and TRBJ2-1; D uncertain. Germline V gene lookup returns CDR1 LNHNV and CDR2 YYDKDF (reference sequence). The V end was cut by 6 bases, the J end by 6 bases, with 18 bases between. This CDR3 region has 15 residues. CDR3 sequence reads: CATRRPGLVTNEQFF. The CDR3 coding sequence is TGTGCCACCAGGAGGCCCGGCCTAGTCACCAATGAGCAGTTCTTC.

There are a few counts of this clone. Other DNA sequences in this specimen translate into the identical CDR3. The chain joins TRBV5-1 to TRBJ2-1, with 11 bases lining up with TRBD2. CDR3 length equals 16 residues. The germline V gene has CDR1 SGHRS and CDR2 YFSETQ. V lost 0 bases and J lost 3; bases outside the gene matches: 2. CDR3 coding DNA: TGCGCCAGCAGCTTGGGACTAGCGGGGTTCTACAATGAGCAGTTCTTC. Amino acids: CASSLGLAGFYNEQFF.

CDR3 sequence reads: CASSPPSSGDNEQFF. The CDR3 bases are TGTGCCAGCTCACCACCGAGCAGCGGGGACAATGAGCAGTTCTTC. The J gene is TRBJ2-1, the V gene TRBV18; 7 nucleotides line up with TRBD2. Germline V gene data show CDR1 as KGHSH and CDR2 as LQKENI. The V and J ends lost 0 bases and 5 bases, in that order; junction bases with no gene match: 4. The CDR3 is 15 residues long.

The rearrangement joins TRBV5-1 to TRBJ2-1, with 8 bases fitting TRBD2. The germline gives CDR1 SGHRS, CDR2 YFSETQ. The CDR3 loop spans 14 amino acids. V gave up 4 bases and J gave up 7 bases; unmatched junction bases: 7. In DNA, the CDR3 is TGCGCCAGCAGCCCCGGGAGGGCAGGGAATGAGCAGTTCTTC. Translated: CASSPGRAGNEQFF.

The chain recombines TRBV7-3 with TRBJ2-7; D perhaps matches TRBD2 (6 bases). CDR1 and CDR2 (germline): SGHTA, FQGTGA. Trimming pared 5 bases from V and 4 bases from J, leaving 21 bases between. The CDR3 runs 16 residues. Written as DNA, the CDR3 is TGTGCCAGCAGCGAAATGGGGCTAGCGCTACGGTACGAGCAGTACTTC. The encoded protein is CASSEMGLALRYEQYF.

This sequence joins TRBV28 and TRBJ2-7, with a tentative D call TRBD1 (6 bases). This CDR3 is 13 amino acids long. Germline CDR1 is MDHEN and CDR2 is SYDVKM. Trimming removed 8 bases at V and 5 bases at J, with 16 bases between. The CDR3 is CASHDRLANEQYF. The CDR3 coding sequence is TGTGCCAGCCACGACAGGTTAGCCAACGAGCAGTACTTC.

This clone was seen a few times. V gene TRBV19 combines with J gene TRBJ1-1; TRBD1 aligns across 7 bases. CDR1 and CDR2 (germline): LNHDA, SQIVND (reference sequence). The CDR3 covers 13 residues. V lost 5 bases, J lost 4 bases, and 4 bases stayed unmatched. CDR3 protein: CASSPGQTTEAFF. DNA for the CDR3: TGTGCCAGTAGTCCGGGACAGACCACTGAAGCTTTCTTT.

This clone was seen a few times. The V and J genes are TRBV7-9 and TRBJ2-3, with D possibly being TRBD2 (5 bases). The length of the CDR3 is 14 residues. With 5 bases removed from V and 5 bases from J, the gap between germline ends came to 14 bases. Germline V gives CDR1 SEHNR, CDR2 FQNEAQ (reference sequence). CDR3: CASSRGLAEDTQYF. The CDR3 region has the DNA TGTGCCAGCAGCCGCGGGCTAGCTGAAGATACGCAGTATTTT.